This T cell receptor (beta chain) was observed in a study of cytomegalovirus exposure and HLA in healthy donors. Study context: The early release's HLA-typed donors yielded 65 million to 85 million unique TCRs.

PCR involved 60 Vbeta and 13 Jbeta primers. Assay used: immunoSEQ multiplex PCR; TCRdb lists only in-frame clones, some missing. The sample consists of 70,000 to 90,000 clones, over 60% of them appearing once. General study findings and limits: A later analysis found common viral pathogens apparently linked to several of the most significant clusters.

Concerning this clone itself: Its antigen is still unknown.

The TCR originated in a man in his 60s in good health and CMV-seronegative. Sample: PBMCs.

CDR3 region: CASSPGSDYGYTF. The DNA of the CDR3 is TGTGCCAGCAGCCCGGGGAGTGACTATGGCTACACCTTC. The chain links TRBV6-5 to TRBJ1-2; D is unclear. Germline values: CDR1 MNHEY, CDR2 SVGAGI. The CDR3 spans 13 residues. Between the trimmed V and J ends, which lost 6 bases and 3 bases, there was a span of 11 bases.